This record covers a single T cell receptor beta chain. Trimming took off 4 bases at V and 2 bases at J, with 17 bases between the two ends. The CDR3 consists of 16 residues. Per the germline V gene, CDR1 is MNHEY and CDR2 is SMNVEV (reference sequence). CD8 cells regarded as naive lacked CD45RO, were positively chosen for CCR7, and omitted terminally differentiated effector memory CD45RA+ cells. Those who donated, Caucasian adults without exception, all lived in Nashville, Tennessee. The data were obtained in a study of shared clonotypes between healthy human individuals. Some clones are missing from TCRdb's copy, which holds only in-frame ones; the method was immunoSEQ multiplex PCR. The sample comprises roughly 2.1 million clones, about 92% of which are singletons, and approximately 1.7% rests with the top ten.

The V and J genes are TRBV27 and TRBJ1-1; D is perhaps TRBD1 (5 bases). Sequenced: naive CD8+ T cells from PBMCs. This receptor was taken from a man aged 18 to 29 in good health. Some clones in this sample may be carry-over from other donors' samples. The CDR3 here is CASSSAGFSFNTEAFF. CDR3 in DNA: TGTGCCAGCAGTTCTGCAGGGTTTAGTTTTAACACTGAAGCTTTCTTT.